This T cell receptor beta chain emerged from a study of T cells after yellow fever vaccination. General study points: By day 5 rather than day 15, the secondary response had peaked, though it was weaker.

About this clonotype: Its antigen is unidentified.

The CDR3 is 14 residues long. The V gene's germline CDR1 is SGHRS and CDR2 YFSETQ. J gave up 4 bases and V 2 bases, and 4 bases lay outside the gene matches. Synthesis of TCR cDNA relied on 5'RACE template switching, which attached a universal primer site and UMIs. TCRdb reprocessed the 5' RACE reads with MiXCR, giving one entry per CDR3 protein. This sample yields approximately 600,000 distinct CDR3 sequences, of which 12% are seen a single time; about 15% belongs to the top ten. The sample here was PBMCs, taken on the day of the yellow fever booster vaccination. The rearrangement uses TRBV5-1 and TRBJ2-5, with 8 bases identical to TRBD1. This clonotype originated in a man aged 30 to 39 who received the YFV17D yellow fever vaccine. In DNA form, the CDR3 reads TGCGCCAGCAGCTTTGGACAGGGAACAGAGACCCAGTACTTC. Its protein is CASSFGQGTETQYF.